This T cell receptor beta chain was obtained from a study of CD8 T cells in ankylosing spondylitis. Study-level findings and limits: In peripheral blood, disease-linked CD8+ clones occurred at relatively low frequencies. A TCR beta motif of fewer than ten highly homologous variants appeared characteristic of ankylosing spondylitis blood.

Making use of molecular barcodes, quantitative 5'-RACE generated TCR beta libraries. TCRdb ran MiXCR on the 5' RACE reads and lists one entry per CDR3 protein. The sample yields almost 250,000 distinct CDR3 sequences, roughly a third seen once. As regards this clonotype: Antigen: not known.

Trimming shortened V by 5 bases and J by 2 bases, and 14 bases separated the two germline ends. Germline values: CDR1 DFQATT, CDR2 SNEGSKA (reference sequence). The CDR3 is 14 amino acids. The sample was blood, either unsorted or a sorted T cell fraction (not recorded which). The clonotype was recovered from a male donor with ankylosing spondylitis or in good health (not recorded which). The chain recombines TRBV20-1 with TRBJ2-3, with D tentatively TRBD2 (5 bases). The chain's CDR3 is CSAADYYDTDTQYF. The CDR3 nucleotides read TGCAGTGCTGCTGACTACTATGACACAGATACGCAGTATTTT.